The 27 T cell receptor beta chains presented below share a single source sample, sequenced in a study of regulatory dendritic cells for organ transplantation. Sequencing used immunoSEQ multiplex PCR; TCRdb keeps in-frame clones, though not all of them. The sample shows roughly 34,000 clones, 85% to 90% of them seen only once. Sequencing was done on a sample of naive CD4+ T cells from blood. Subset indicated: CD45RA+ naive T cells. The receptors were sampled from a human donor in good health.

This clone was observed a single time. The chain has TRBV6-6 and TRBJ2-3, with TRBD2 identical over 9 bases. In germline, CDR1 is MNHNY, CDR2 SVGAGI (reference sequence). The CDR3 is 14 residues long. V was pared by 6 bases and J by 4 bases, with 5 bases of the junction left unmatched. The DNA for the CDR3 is TGTGCCAGCAGAGCGCGGGAGGGCGCAGATACGCAGTATTTT. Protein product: CASRAREGADTQYF.

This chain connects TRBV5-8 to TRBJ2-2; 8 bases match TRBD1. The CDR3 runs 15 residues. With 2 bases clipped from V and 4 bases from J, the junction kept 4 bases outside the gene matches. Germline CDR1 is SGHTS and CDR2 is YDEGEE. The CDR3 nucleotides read TGTGCCAGCAGCTTAGGACAGGGTACCACCGGGGAGCTGTTTTTT. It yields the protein CASSLGQGTTGELFF. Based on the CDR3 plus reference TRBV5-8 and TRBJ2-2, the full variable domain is EAGVTQSPTHLIKTRGQQATLRCSPISGHTSVYWYQQALGLGLQFLLWYDEGEERNRGNFPPRFSGRQFPNYSSELNVNALELEDSALYLCASSLGQGTTGELFFGEGSRLTVL.

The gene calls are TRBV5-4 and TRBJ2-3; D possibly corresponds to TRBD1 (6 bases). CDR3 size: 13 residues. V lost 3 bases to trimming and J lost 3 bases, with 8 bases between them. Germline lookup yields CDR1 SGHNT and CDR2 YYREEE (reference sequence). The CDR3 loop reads CASSSDRTDTQYF. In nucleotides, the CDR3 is TGTGCCAGCAGCTCTGACAGGACAGATACGCAGTATTTT.

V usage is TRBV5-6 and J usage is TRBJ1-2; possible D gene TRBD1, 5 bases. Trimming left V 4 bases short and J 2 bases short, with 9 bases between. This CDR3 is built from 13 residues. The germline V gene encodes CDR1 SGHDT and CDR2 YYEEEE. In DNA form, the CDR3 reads TGTGCCAGCAGCCTGAAGGGGAACTATGGCTACACCTTC. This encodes CASSLKGNYGYTF. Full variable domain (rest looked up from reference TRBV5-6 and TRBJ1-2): DAGVTQSPTHLIKTRGQQVTLRCSPKSGHDTVSWYQQALGQGPQFIFQYYEEEERQRGNFPDRFSGHQFPNYSSELNVNALLLGDSALYLCASSLKGNYGYTFGSGTRLTVV.

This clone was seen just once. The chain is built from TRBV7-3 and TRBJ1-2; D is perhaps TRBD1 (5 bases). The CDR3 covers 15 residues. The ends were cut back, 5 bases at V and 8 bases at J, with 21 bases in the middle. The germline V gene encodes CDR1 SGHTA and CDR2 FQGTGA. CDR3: CASSQIGTPGTGYTF. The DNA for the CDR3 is TGTGCCAGCAGCCAGATCGGGACCCCGGGGACGGGCTACACCTTC.

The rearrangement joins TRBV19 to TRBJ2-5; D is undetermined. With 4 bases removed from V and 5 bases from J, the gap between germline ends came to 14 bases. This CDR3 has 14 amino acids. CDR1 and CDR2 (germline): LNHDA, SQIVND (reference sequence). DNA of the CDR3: TGTGCCAGTAGTACACCTCAGGAGTGGGAGACCCAGTACTTC. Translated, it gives CASSTPQEWETQYF.

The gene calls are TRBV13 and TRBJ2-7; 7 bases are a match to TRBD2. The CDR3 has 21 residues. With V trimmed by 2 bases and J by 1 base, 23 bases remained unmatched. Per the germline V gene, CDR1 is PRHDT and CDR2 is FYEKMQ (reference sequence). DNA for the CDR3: TGTGCCAGCAGCTTAAGGGCAGGCGAGAATTTGGCTAGCGGAGAATCCTACGAGCAGTACTTC. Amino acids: CASSLRAGENLASGESYEQYF.

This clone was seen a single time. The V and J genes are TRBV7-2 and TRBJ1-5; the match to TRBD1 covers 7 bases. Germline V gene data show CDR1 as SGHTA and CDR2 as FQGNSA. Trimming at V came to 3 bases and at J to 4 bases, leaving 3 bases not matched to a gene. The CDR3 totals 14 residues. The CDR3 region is CASSLDRRNQPQHF. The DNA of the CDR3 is TGTGCCAGCAGCTTGGACAGGAGGAATCAGCCCCAGCATTTT.

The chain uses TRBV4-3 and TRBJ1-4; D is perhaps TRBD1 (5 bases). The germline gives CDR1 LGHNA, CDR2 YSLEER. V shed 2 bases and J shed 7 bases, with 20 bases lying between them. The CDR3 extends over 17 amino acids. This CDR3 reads CASSQKPRQTLSEKLFF. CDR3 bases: TGCGCCAGCAGCCAAAAACCTCGACAGACCTTAAGTGAAAAACTGTTTTTT.

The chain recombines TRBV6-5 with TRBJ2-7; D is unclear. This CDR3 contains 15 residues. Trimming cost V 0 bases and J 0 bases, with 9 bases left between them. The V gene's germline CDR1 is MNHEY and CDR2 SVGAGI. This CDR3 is CASSYSESSSYEQYF. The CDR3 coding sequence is TGTGCCAGCAGTTACTCAGAAAGTAGCTCCTACGAGCAGTACTTC.

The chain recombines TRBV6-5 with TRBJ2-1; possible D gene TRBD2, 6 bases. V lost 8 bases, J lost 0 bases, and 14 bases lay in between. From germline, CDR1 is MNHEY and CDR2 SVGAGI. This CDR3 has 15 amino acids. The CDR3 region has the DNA TGTGCCAGCGGTGGAGGGGTAGGCTCCTACAATGAGCAGTTCTTC. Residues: CASGGGVGSYNEQFF.

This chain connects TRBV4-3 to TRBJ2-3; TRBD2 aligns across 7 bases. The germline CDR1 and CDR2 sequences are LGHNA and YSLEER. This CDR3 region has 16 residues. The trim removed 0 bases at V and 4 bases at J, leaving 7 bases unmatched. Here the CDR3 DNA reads TGCGCCAGCAGCCAAGATGGGGCGGGAGTACCAGATACGCAGTATTTT. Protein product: CASSQDGAGVPDTQYF.

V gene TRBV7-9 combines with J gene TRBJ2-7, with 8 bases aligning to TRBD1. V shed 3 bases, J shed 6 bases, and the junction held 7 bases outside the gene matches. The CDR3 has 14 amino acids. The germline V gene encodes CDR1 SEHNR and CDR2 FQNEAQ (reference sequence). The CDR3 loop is CASSLTGVVSEQYF. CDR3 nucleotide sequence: TGTGCCAGCAGCTTGACAGGGGTTGTTTCCGAGCAGTACTTC. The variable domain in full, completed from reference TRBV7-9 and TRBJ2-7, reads DTGVSQNPRHKITKRGQNVTFRCDPISEHNRLYWYRQTLGQGPEFLTYFQNEAQLEKSRLLSDRFSAERPKGSFSTLEIQRTEQGDSAMYLCASSLTGVVSEQYFGPGTRLTVT.

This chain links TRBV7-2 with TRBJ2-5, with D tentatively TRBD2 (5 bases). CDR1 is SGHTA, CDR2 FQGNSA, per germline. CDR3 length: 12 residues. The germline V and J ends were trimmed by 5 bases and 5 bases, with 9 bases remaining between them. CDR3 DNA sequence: TGTGCCAGCAGCGCCTCGGGGGAGACCCAGTACTTC. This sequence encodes CASSASGETQYF.

CDR3 loop: CASSLRGILGNQPQHF. The CDR3 DNA is TGTGCCAGCAGTTTACGGGGGATACTAGGGAATCAGCCCCAGCATTTT. This sequence joins TRBV28 and TRBJ1-5, with D maybe TRBD1 (5 bases). The V gene lost 2 bases and the J gene lost 4 bases, with 15 bases spanning the gap. This CDR3 has 16 amino acids. Germline-derived CDR1 and CDR2 are MDHEN and SYDVKM.

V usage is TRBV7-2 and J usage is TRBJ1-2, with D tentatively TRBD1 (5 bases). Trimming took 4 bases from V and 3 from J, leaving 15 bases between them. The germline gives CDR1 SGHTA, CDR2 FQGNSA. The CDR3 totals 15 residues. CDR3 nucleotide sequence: TGTGCCAGCAGCTGGGGGACGGTCGGGGACTATGGCTACACCTTC. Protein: CASSWGTVGDYGYTF.

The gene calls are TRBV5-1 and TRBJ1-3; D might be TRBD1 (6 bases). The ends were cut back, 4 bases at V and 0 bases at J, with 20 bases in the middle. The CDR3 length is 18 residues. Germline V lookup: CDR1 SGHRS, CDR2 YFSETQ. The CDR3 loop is CASSGSGHKINSGNTIYF. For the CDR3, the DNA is TGCGCCAGCAGCGGGTCGGGACACAAAATCAACTCTGGAAACACCATATATTTT.

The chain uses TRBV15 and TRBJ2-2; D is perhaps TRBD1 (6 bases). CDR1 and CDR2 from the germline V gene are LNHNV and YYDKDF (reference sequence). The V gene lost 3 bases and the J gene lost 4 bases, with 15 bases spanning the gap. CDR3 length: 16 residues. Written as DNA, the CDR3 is TGTGCCACCAGCAGGGGACAAGGGTATGGCACCGGGGAGCTGTTTTTT. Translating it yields CATSRGQGYGTGELFF.

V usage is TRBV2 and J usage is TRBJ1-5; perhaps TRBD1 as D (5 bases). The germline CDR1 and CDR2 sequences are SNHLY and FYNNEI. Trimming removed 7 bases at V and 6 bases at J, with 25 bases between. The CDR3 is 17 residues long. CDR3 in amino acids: CASTMGPAVHRGQPQHF. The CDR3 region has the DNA TGTGCCAGCACCATGGGGCCAGCCGTTCATCGGGGTCAGCCCCAGCATTTT.

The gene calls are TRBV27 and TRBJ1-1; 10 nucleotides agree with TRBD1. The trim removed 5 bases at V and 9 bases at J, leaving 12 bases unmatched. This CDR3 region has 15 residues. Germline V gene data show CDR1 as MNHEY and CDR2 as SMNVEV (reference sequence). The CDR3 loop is CASSPNSRDRGKAFF. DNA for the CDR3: TGTGCCAGCAGTCCGAACTCCCGGGACAGGGGAAAAGCTTTCTTT.

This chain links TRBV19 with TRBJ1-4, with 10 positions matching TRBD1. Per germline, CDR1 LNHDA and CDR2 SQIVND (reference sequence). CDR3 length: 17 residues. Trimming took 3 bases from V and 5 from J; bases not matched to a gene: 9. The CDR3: CASSIGTGARGNEKLFF. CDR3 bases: TGTGCCAGTAGTATCGGGACAGGGGCAAGAGGGAATGAAAAACTGTTTTTT.

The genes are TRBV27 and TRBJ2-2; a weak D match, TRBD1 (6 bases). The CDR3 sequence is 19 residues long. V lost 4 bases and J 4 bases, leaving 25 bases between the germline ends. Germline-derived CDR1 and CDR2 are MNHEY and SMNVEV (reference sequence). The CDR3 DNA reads TGTGCCAGCAGTTCCCAAAGGGGGTGGTCAGGGGTTAGCACCGGGGAGCTGTTTTTT. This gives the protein CASSSQRGWSGVSTGELFF.

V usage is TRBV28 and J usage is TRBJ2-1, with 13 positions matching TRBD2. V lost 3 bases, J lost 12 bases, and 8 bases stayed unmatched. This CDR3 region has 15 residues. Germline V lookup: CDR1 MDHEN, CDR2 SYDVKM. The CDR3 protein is CASSFHTSGRVGQFF. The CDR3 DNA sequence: TGTGCCAGCAGTTTTCACACTAGCGGGAGGGTCGGGCAGTTCTTC.

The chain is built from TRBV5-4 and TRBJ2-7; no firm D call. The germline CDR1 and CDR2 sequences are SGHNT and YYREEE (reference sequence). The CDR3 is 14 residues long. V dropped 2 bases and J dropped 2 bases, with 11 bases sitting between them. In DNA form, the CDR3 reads TGTGCCAGCAGCTTTCAGACCGCACCCTACGAGCAGTACTTC. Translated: CASSFQTAPYEQYF.

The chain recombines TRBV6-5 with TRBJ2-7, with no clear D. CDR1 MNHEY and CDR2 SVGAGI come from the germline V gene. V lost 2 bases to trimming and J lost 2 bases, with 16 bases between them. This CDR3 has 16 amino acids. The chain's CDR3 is CASSYLVDILTYEQYF. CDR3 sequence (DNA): TGTGCCAGCAGTTACCTGGTAGATATCCTAACCTACGAGCAGTACTTC.

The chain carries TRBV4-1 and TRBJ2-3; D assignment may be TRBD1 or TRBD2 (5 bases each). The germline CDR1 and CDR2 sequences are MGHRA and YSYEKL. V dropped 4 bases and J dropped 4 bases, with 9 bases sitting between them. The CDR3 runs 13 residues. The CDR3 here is CASSRVGADTQYF. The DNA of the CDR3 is TGCGCCAGCAGCCGAGTGGGGGCAGATACGCAGTATTTT.

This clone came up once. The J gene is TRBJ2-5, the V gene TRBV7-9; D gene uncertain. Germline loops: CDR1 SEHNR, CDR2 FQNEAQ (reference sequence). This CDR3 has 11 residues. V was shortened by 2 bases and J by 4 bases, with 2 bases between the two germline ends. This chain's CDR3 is CASSLLETQYF. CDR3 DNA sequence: TGTGCCAGCAGCTTATTAGAGACCCAGTACTTC.